This T cell receptor beta chain is drawn from a study of cytomegalovirus exposure and HLA in healthy donors. Study observations and caveats: TCR beta chains associated with HLA were, in a later analysis, more clonally expanded than equally common others. Immune exposure information available was restricted to CMV serostatus. As a later analysis showed, a missense DCLRE1C variant was linked to trimming of TCR beta V- and J-genes. Productive rates of about 90% or about 30% were seen for most TCR beta V segments in an earlier analysis.

Germline-derived CDR1 and CDR2 are MNHEY and SMNVEV (reference sequence). The CDR3 contains 15 residues. V lost 4 bases, J lost 3 bases, and 9 bases stayed unmatched. This PCR relied on a set of 60 Vbeta primers and 13 Jbeta primers. Clones were sequenced by immunoSEQ multiplex PCR, and TCRdb holds only the in-frame ones, with some missing. Among 99,000 or so clones, about a tenth were seen once, and the ten largest hold roughly 5%. This clone was observed a handful of times. Its antigen is not identified. This receptor was obtained from a man aged 35 to 55 in good health and CMV-seropositive. This chain links TRBV27 with TRBJ2-7; 7 nucleotides line up with TRBD2. Sequenced: PBMCs. The CDR3: CASSYSASGHYEQYF. The CDR3 DNA is TGTGCCAGCAGTTATTCCGCTAGCGGACACTACGAGCAGTACTTC.